This entry lists 20 T cell receptor beta chains sequenced from one sample in a study of CD8 T cells in Susac syndrome (dated by TCRdb to between 2018 and 2021). The library relied on the immunoSEQ multiplex PCR assay. RNA was extracted with the RNeasy kit and 0.5 to 1 ug was reverse transcribed using random hexamers. The public reads were quality trimmed at Q25 with fastp and then assembled into clones with MiXCR by TCRdb, keeping productive beta chains. Identical CDR3 protein sequences are pooled into one entry, listed with their most common genes and DNA. The sample profile shows some 200,000 distinct CDR3 sequences; around 95% of them were found once. The leading ten clones occupy roughly 0.1% of the sample. The specimen was CD4+ T cells from PBMCs. These receptor sequences come from a human donor with multiple sclerosis.

V usage is TRBV28 and J usage is TRBJ1-5; no clear D gene. Germline loops: CDR1 MDHEN, CDR2 SYDVKM. This CDR3 comprises 12 residues. Between the trimmed V and J ends, which lost 3 bases and 7 bases, there was a span of 7 bases. CDR3 sequence reads: CASSLPVQPQHF. As DNA, the CDR3 is TGTGCCAGCAGTTTGCCGGTGCAGCCCCAGCATTTT.

The genes are TRBV29-1 and TRBJ2-1; D perhaps matches TRBD1 (5 bases). V was pared by 5 bases and J by 6 bases, with 8 bases between. This CDR3 region has 11 residues. CDR1 is SQVTM, CDR2 ANQGSEA, per germline. CDR3 sequence (DNA): TGCAGCGTTAGACAGATCAATGAGCAGTTCTTC. This encodes CSVRQINEQFF.

This clonotype was detected once. The chain carries TRBV20-1 and TRBJ2-1; 8 bases align to TRBD2. This CDR3 is 13 amino acids long. Germline V lookup: CDR1 DFQATT, CDR2 SNEGSKA (reference sequence). V gave up 8 bases and J gave up 0 bases; unmatched junction bases: 3. CDR3 protein: CSSGGGSYNEQFF. The CDR3 DNA sequence: TGCAGTTCCGGGGGGGGCTCCTACAATGAGCAGTTCTTC.

The CDR3 sequence is CASSVTPPNEQYF. CDR3 DNA: TGTGCCAGCAGTGTTACACCCCCGAACGAGCAGTACTTC. V gene TRBV2 combines with J gene TRBJ2-7; the D is unclear. V was trimmed by 4 bases and J by 5 bases, leaving 12 bases between them. The germline gives CDR1 SNHLY, CDR2 FYNNEI. The CDR3 covers 13 residues.

This chain connects TRBV2 to TRBJ1-2; maybe TRBD1 (5 bases). Germline CDR1 reads SNHLY; CDR2 reads FYNNEI. Trimming left V 10 bases short and J 0 bases short, with 15 bases between. This CDR3 is built from 14 residues. CDR3 nucleotide sequence: TGTGCCACCAAGGAGGGGAACGCTAACTATGGCTACACCTTC. Protein product: CATKEGNANYGYTF.

The chain is built from TRBV5-1 and TRBJ2-1; 10 bases are a match to TRBD2. The J segment lost 4 bases and the V segment lost 5 bases, leaving 3 bases of the junction unmatched. CDR1 SGHRS and CDR2 YFSETQ come from the germline V gene. This CDR3 spans 14 amino acids. In nucleotides, the CDR3 is TGCGCCAGCAGTCTGACTAGCGGGTACAATGAGCAGTTCTTC. Residues: CASSLTSGYNEQFF. The variable domain in full, completed from reference TRBV5-1 and TRBJ2-1, reads KAGVTQTPRYLIKTRGQQVTLSCSPISGHRSVSWYQQTPGQGLQFLFEYFSETQRNKGNFPGRFSGRQFSNSRSEMNVSTLELGDSALYLCASSLTSGYNEQFFGPGTRLTVL.

The chain has TRBV30 and TRBJ2-5; D gene uncertain. Trimming shortened V by 0 bases and J by 5 bases, and 7 bases separated the two germline ends. Germline V gene sequence: CDR1 GTSNPN, CDR2 SVGIG (reference sequence). This CDR3 region has 12 residues. The CDR3 coding sequence is TGTGCCTGGAGTGTACTTAGGGAGACCCAGTACTTC. The encoded protein is CAWSVLRETQYF.

The V call is TRBV9, the J call TRBJ2-4; 7 bases match TRBD1. With V trimmed by 4 bases and J by 0 bases, 7 bases remained unmatched. Per the germline V gene, CDR1 is SGDLS and CDR2 is YYNGEE. CDR3 length: 16 residues. The CDR3 DNA is TGTGCCAGCAGCCCTGGGGACAGATTAGCCAAAAACATTCAGTACTTC. This translates into CASSPGDRLAKNIQYF.

The table lists this clonotype with a count of one. The chain employs TRBV7-8 and TRBJ1-6, with no clear D. Germline values: CDR1 SGHVS, CDR2 FQNEAQ. CDR3 length: 12 residues. Trimming took 5 bases from V and 9 from J, leaving 8 bases between them. In DNA, the CDR3 is TGTGCCAGCAGCCGCGAGGGTTCACCCCTCCACTTT. Its translation: CASSREGSPLHF.

This chain links TRBV29-1 with TRBJ1-1; 7 positions match TRBD1. CDR1 and CDR2 (germline): SQVTM, ANQGSEA. The CDR3 extends over 12 amino acids. Trimming at V came to 7 bases and at J to 1 base, leaving 3 bases not matched to a gene. CDR3 loop: CSATGWNTEAFF. The CDR3 bases are TGCAGCGCGACAGGGTGGAACACTGAAGCTTTCTTT.

The chain combines TRBV30 with TRBJ1-5; a weak D match, TRBD1 (5 bases). There are 14 residues in the CDR3. Trimming took off 2 bases at V and 2 bases at J, with 10 bases between the two ends. Germline-derived CDR1 and CDR2 are GTSNPN and SVGIG (reference sequence). CDR3 in DNA: TGTGCCTGGAGTTTCGGGGGAGGCAATCAGCCCCAGCATTTT. Protein product: CAWSFGGGNQPQHF.

V is TRBV7-3 and J is TRBJ2-1; 11 bases fit TRBD2. The CDR3 runs to 17 residues. Germline V lookup: CDR1 SGHTA, CDR2 FQGTGA. V was pared by 5 bases and J by 2 bases, with 8 bases of the junction left unmatched. The CDR3 region is CASSPTIAGGPYNEQFF. DNA of the CDR3: TGTGCCAGCAGCCCGACGATAGCGGGAGGGCCCTACAATGAGCAGTTCTTC.

The rearrangement uses TRBV12-3 or TRBV12-4 and TRBJ1-5; D remains unclear. CDR3 length equals 13 residues. The V end lost 6 bases, the J end lost 6 bases, and 12 bases lay between the germline ends. This CDR3 reads CASSLRIGQPQHF. CDR3 nucleotides: TGTGCCAGCAGCCTCCGGATCGGTCAGCCCCAGCATTTT.

The V and J genes are TRBV3-1 and TRBJ2-3; D may match TRBD1 or TRBD2 (5 bases each). V shed 6 bases and J shed 2 bases, with 9 bases lying between them. This CDR3 is built from 13 residues. CDR1 is LGHDT and CDR2 is YNNKEL in the germline V gene (reference sequence). CDR3 sequence: CASSRDHTDTQYF. CDR3 nucleotides: TGTGCCAGCAGTCGGGACCACACAGATACGCAGTATTTT.

The V call is TRBV2, the J call TRBJ1-1; D remains unclear. V lost 3 bases to trimming and J lost 1 base, with 9 bases between them. Per the germline V gene, CDR1 is SNHLY and CDR2 is FYNNEI. This CDR3 is built from 14 residues. In DNA, the CDR3 is TGTGCCAGCAGTGACGGCAGGAAGAACACTGAAGCTTTCTTT. It encodes CASSDGRKNTEAFF.

The chain carries TRBV2 and TRBJ1-1; 7 positions match TRBD1. Germline assignment: CDR1 SNHLY and CDR2 FYNNEI. This CDR3 has 14 amino acids. V shed 2 bases and J 6 bases; nucleotides not matched to a gene: 6. The CDR3 loop is CASSERGGASEAFF. For the CDR3, the DNA is TGTGCCAGCAGTGAACGAGGGGGCGCATCTGAAGCTTTCTTT.

V is TRBV20-1 and J is TRBJ2-7; TRBD2 might be the D (5 bases). Trimming stripped 3 bases from V and 3 bases from J, with 12 bases between. CDR1 is DFQATT and CDR2 is SNEGSKA in the germline V gene (reference sequence). This CDR3 is built from 13 residues. CDR3 coding DNA: TGCAGTGCTAGTATACTTGCGGGCTACGAGCAGTACTTC. Its protein product is CSASILAGYEQYF.

The V gene is TRBV2, the J gene TRBJ2-7; D is unclear. Between the trimmed V and J ends, which lost 5 bases and 4 bases, there was a span of 15 bases. The germline CDR1 and CDR2 sequences are SNHLY and FYNNEI. The CDR3 has 14 residues. CDR3 sequence (DNA): TGTGCCAGCAGTTTTTACACAAACAGTTACGAGCAGTACTTC. It is translated as CASSFYTNSYEQYF.

In its sample, this clonotype was seen once. This chain uses TRBV3-1 with TRBJ1-1; D is perhaps TRBD1 (5 bases). The CDR3 runs 17 residues. In germline, CDR1 is LGHDT, CDR2 YNNKEL (reference sequence). Trimming pared 4 bases from V and 1 base from J, leaving 19 bases between. The CDR3 region has the DNA TGTGCCAGCAGCCCGGGGCGGGGGTTCGTAACGAACACTGAAGCTTTCTTT. Translated, it gives CASSPGRGFVTNTEAFF.

V gene TRBV3-1 combines with J gene TRBJ2-7; perhaps TRBD2 as D (5 bases). This CDR3 has 12 amino acids. Germline values: CDR1 LGHDT, CDR2 YNNKEL (reference sequence). V dropped 4 bases and J dropped 7 bases, with 11 bases sitting between them. In nucleotides, the CDR3 is TGTGCCAGCAGCCTCAGGACTTGGGAGCAGTACTTC. Its translation: CASSLRTWEQYF.